This T cell receptor beta chain appears in the sequencing data of a study of blood T cell repertoires in COVID-19. Background on the study: The origin of the acute and convalescent COVID-19 samples was the United States, Italy and Spain. In each case, the material was cDNA or gDNA derived from T cells, B-cell-depleted T cells, or PBMCs.

Unmatched junction bases numbered 6, after V lost 6 bases and J lost 1 base. The CDR3 length is 17 residues. Germline V gives CDR1 SEHNR, CDR2 FQNEAQ (reference sequence). In the study's own analysis: Reference gene primer amplification yielded estimated nucleated cell counts. TCRdb's table, derived via immunoSEQ multiplex PCR, lists solely in-frame clones and lacks some. D and trimming were read from the DNA, whereas the V and J calls and clone size are those reported in that table. The profile shows some 77,000 clones, around 90% of them singletons. This receptor was taken from a woman of 80 years or more with active or convalescent COVID-19. Source material: peripheral blood. The chain combines TRBV7-9 with TRBJ2-1; 13 nucleotides match TRBD2. CDR3 region: CASSSGLAGNSYNEQFF. The CDR3 DNA is TGTGCCAGCAGTTCGGGACTAGCGGGGAATTCCTACAATGAGCAGTTCTTC.